These 8 T cell receptor beta chains were all obtained from the same sample, sequenced in a study of T-cell memory formation after mild COVID-19. In TCRdb, the 5' RACE reads were re-called with MiXCR into one record per CDR3 protein. The top ten clones hold approximately 23% of a sample with hundreds of thousands of distinct CDR3 sequences, 15% to 20% of them seen once. Sequenced material: PBMCs or a T cell subset sorted from them (not recorded which). These receptors all come from a man younger than 35 who had mild COVID-19 (a few samples of this study predate the infection). Cell type and time point are not known.

The J gene is TRBJ1-4, the V gene TRBV10-3; possibly TRBD1 for D (6 bases). The CDR3 totals 16 residues. CDR1 and CDR2 from the germline V gene are ENHRY and SYGVKD. V lost 3 bases, J lost 3 bases, and 14 bases lay in between. CDR3: CAISERRGASNEKLFF. The CDR3 DNA is TGTGCCATCAGTGAACGGAGGGGGGCCTCTAATGAAAAACTGTTTTTT.

This chain uses TRBV6-2 or TRBV6-3 with TRBJ2-3; 8 bases align to TRBD2. With V trimmed by 6 bases and J by 5 bases, 7 bases remained unmatched. Germline values: CDR1 MNHEY, CDR2 SVGEGT. The CDR3 loop spans 14 amino acids. The CDR3: CASRYLAGGDTQYF. DNA for the CDR3: TGTGCCAGCAGATATCTAGCGGGTGGAGATACGCAGTATTTT.

V gene TRBV27 combines with J gene TRBJ1-6; the D gene is possibly TRBD1 (5 bases). CDR3 size: 14 residues. Trimming shortened V by 4 bases and J by 7 bases, and 11 bases separated the two germline ends. Germline V CDR1 and CDR2: MNHEY, SMNVEV (reference sequence). DNA of the CDR3: TGTGCCAGCAGTTCCTGGCAGGGCAATTCACCCCTCCACTTT. It yields the protein CASSSWQGNSPLHF.

This clonotype was detected a few times. The genes are TRBV3-1 and TRBJ1-2, with a possible D match to TRBD1 (5 bases). Trimming shortened V by 3 bases and J by 7 bases, and 15 bases separated the two germline ends. From germline, CDR1 is LGHDT and CDR2 YNNKEL (reference sequence). CDR3 size: 14 residues. CDR3 bases: TGTGCCAGCAGCCAGAAAGACAGTTGGACTGGCTACACCTTC. It is translated as CASSQKDSWTGYTF.

V usage is TRBV5-8 and J usage is TRBJ1-2; TRBD1 might be the D (5 bases). Germline V gives CDR1 SGHTS, CDR2 YDEGEE. V was trimmed by 3 bases and J by 3 bases, leaving 15 bases between them. This CDR3 region has 15 residues. The CDR3 DNA follows: TGTGCCAGCAGCTCGGCTACCGGGACCTACTATGGCTACACCTTC. It encodes CASSSATGTYYGYTF.

This clonotype was counted only a few times. The rearrangement links TRBV9 to TRBJ2-3, with TRBD2 matching 8 bases. CDR1 is SGDLS, CDR2 YYNGEE, per germline. Trimming at V came to 4 bases and at J to 0 bases, leaving 13 bases not matched to a gene. CDR3 length: 18 amino acids. The CDR3 sequence: CASSPRFEAGASTDTQYF. The CDR3 DNA reads TGTGCCAGCAGCCCGAGATTTGAAGCGGGGGCTAGCACAGATACGCAGTATTTT.

CDR3 region: CASSVDGLAAGGSPLHF. The CDR3 DNA reads TGTGCCAGCAGCGTAGATGGATTGGCGGCAGGGGGATCACCCCTCCACTTT. The chain recombines TRBV9 with TRBJ1-6, with 7 bases aligning to TRBD1. Germline V CDR1 and CDR2: SGDLS, YYNGEE. CDR3 length: 17 amino acids. V gave up 0 bases and J gave up 10 bases; unmatched junction bases: 13.

The table lists this clonotype with a few counts. The CDR3 nucleotides read TGTGCCAGCAGTTACCCAGGGAGGGGGGAAGAGACCCAGTACTTC. It codes for CASSYPGRGEETQYF. The chain couples TRBV6-6 to TRBJ2-5; possible D gene TRBD2, 7 bases. With 2 bases removed from V and 3 bases from J, the gap between germline ends came to 13 bases. The CDR3 contains 15 residues. Per germline, CDR1 MNHNY and CDR2 SVGAGI (reference sequence).